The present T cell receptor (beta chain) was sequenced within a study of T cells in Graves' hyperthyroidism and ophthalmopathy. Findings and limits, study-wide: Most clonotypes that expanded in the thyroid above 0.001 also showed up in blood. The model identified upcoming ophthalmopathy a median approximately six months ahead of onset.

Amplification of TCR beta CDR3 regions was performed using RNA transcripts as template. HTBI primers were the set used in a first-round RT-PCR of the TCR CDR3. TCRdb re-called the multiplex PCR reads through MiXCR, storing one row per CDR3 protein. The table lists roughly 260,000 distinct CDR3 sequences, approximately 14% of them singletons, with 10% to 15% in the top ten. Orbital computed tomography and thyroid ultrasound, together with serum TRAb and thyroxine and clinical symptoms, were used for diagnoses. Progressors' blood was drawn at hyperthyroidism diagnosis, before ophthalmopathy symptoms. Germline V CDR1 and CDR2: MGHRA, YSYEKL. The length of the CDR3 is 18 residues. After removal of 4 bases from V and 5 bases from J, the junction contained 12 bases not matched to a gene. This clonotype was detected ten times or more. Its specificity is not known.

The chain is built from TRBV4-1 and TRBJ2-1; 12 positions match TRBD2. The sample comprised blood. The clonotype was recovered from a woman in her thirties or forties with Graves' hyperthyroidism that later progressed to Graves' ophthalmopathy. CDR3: CASSRQIGLAGRDNEQFF. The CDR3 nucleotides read TGCGCCAGCAGCCGGCAGATAGGACTAGCGGGGAGGGACAATGAGCAGTTCTTC.